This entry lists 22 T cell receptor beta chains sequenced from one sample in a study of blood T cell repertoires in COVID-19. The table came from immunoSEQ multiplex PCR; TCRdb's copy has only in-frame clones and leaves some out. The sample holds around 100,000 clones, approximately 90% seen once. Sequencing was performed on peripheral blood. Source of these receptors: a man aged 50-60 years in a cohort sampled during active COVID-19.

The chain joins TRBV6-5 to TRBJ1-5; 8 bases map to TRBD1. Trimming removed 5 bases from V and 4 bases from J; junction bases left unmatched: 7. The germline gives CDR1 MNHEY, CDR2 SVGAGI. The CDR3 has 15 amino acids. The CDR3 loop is CASSRQGIQNQPQHF. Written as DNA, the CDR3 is TGTGCCAGCAGTCGACAGGGGATTCAGAATCAGCCCCAGCATTTT.

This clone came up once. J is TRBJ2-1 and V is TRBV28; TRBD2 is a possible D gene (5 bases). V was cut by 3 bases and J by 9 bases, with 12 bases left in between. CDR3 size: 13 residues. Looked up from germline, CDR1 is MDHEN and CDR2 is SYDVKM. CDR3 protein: CASSFSDSSEQFF. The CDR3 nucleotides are TGTGCCAGCAGTTTTTCGGACTCGAGTGAGCAGTTCTTC. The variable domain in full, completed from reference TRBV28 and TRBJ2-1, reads DVKVTQSSRYLVKRTGEKVFLECVQDMDHENMFWYRQDPGLGLRLIYFSYDVKMKEKGDIPEGYSVSREKKERFSLILESASTNQTSMYLCASSFSDSSEQFFGPGTRLTVL.

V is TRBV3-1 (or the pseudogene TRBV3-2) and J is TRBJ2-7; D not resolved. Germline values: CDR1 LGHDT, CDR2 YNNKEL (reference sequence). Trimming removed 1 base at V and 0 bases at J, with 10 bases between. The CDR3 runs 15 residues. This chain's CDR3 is CASSQVDTSSYEQYF. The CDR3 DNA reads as TGTGCCAGCAGCCAAGTAGACACGAGCTCCTACGAGCAGTACTTC.

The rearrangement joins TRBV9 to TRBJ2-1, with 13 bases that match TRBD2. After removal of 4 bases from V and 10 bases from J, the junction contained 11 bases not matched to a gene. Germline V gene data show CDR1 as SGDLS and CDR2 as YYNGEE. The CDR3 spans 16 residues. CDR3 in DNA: TGTGCCAGCAGCTCTCTTACCGGGACTAGCGGGGAAGAGCAGTTCTTC. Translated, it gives CASSSLTGTSGEEQFF.

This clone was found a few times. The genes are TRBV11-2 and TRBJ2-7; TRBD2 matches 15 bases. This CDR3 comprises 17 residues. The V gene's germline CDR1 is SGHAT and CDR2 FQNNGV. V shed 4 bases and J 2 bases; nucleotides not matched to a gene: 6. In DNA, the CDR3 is TGTGCCAGCAGCTACGGGACTAGCGGGGGGCAGCCCTACGAGCAGTACTTC. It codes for CASSYGTSGGQPYEQYF.

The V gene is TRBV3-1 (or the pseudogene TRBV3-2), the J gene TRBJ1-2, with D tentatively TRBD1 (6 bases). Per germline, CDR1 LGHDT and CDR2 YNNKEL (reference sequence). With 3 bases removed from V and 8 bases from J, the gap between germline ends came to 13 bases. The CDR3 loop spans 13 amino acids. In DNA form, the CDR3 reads TGTGCCAGCAGCCACGCCCGGGACAAAGGCTACACCTTC. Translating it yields CASSHARDKGYTF.

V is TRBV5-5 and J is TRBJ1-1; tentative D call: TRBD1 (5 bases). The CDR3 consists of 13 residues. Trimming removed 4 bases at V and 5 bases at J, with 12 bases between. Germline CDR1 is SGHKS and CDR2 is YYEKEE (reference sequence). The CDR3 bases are TGTGCCAGCAGCACGCAGGGTGAAACTGAAGCTTTCTTT. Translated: CASSTQGETEAFF.

In DNA form, the CDR3 reads TGTGCCAGCTCAAGGGATATAGGCGGGGGCCGGAACACCGGGGAGCTGTTTTTT. Translation: CASSRDIGGGRNTGELFF. The chain uses TRBV18 and TRBJ2-2; a possible D gene is TRBD2 (7 bases). Germline V CDR1 and CDR2: KGHSH, LQKENI. The CDR3 covers 18 residues. The ends were cut back, 5 bases at V and 1 base at J, with 20 bases in the middle. Using reference TRBV18 and TRBJ2-2 for the parts outside the CDR3, the full variable domain is NAGVMQNPRHLVRRRGQEARLRCSPMKGHSHVYWYRQLPEEGLKFMVYLQKENIIDESGMPKERFSAEFPKEGPSILRIQQVVRGDSAAYFCASSRDIGGGRNTGELFFGEGSRLTVL.

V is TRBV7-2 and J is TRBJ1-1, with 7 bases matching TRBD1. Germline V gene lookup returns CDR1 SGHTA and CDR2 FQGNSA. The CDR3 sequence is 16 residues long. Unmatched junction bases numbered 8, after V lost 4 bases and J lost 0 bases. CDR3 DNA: TGTGCCAGCAGCTGGGGGACAGACCGTATGAACACTGAAGCTTTCTTT. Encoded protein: CASSWGTDRMNTEAFF.

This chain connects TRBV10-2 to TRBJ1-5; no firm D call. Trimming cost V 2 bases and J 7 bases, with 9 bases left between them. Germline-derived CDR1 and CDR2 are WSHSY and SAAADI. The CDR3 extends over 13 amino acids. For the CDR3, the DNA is TGCGCCAGCAGTGAGCCTAGAGAGCAGCCCCAGCATTTT. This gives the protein CASSEPREQPQHF.

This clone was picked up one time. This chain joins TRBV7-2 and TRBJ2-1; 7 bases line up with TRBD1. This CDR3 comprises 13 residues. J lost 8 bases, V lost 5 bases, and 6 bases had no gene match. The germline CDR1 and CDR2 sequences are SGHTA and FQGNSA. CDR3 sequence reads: CASSPYRGYEQFF. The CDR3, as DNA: TGTGCCAGCAGCCCATACAGGGGTTATGAGCAGTTCTTC. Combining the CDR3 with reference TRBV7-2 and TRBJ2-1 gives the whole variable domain GAGVSQSPSNKVTEKGKDVELRCDPISGHTALYWYRQSLGQGLEFLIYFQGNSAPDKSGLPSDRFSAERTGGSVSTLTIQRTQQEDSAVYLCASSPYRGYEQFFGPGTRLTVL.

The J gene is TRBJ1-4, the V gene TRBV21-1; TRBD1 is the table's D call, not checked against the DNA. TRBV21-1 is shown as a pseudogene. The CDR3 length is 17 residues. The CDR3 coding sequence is TGTGCCAGCAGCAAAGAGGGGTCGGGACAGCGAAATGAAAAACTGTTTTTT. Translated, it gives CASSKEGSGQRNEKLFF.

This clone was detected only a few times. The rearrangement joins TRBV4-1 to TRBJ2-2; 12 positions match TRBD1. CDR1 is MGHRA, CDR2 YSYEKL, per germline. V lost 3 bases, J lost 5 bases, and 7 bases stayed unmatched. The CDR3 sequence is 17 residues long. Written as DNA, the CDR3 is TGCGCCAGCAGCCACCCCCGGGACAGGGGGCTGACCGGGGAGCTGTTTTTT. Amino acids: CASSHPRDRGLTGELFF.

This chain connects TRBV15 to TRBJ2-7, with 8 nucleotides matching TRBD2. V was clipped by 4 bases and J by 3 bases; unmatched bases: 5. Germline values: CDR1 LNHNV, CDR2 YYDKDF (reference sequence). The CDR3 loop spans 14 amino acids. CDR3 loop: CATSTERGSYEQYF. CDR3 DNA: TGTGCCACCAGCACGGAGCGGGGGAGCTACGAGCAGTACTTC.

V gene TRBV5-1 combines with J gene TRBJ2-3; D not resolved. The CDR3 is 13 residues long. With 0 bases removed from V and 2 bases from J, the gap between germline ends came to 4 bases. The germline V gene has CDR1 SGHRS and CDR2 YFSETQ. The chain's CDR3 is CASSLDSTDTQYF. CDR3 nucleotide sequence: TGCGCCAGCAGCTTGGACTCCACAGATACGCAGTATTTT. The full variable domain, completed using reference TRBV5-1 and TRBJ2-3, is KAGVTQTPRYLIKTRGQQVTLSCSPISGHRSVSWYQQTPGQGLQFLFEYFSETQRNKGNFPGRFSGRQFSNSRSEMNVSTLELGDSALYLCASSLDSTDTQYFGPGTRLTVL.

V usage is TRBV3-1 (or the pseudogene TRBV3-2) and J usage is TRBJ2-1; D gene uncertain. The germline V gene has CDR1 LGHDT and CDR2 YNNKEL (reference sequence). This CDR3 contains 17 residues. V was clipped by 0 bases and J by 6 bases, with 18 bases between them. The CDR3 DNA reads TGTGCCAGCAGCCAAGATCGTTTTGGGCAAAAATCCAATGAGCAGTTCTTC. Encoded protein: CASSQDRFGQKSNEQFF.

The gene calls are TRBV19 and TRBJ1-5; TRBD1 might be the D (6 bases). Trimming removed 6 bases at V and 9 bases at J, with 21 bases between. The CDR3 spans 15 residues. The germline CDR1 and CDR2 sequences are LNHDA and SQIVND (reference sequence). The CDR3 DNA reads TGTGCCAGTAGATCCAGACGACAGGCTAGGGGGCCCCAGCATTTT. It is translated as CASRSRRQARGPQHF.

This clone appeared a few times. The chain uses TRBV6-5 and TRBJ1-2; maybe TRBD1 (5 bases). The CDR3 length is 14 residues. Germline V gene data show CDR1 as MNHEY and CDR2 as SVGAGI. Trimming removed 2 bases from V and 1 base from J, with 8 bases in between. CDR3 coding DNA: TGTGCCAGCAGTTACAAGGGGATTAACTATGGCTACACCTTC. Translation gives CASSYKGINYGYTF.

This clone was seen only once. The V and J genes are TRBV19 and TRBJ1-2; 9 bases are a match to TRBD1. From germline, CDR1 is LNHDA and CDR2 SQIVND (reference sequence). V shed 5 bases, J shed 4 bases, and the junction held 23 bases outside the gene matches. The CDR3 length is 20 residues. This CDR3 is CASSPEGVGTGMYSFYGYTF. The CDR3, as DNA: TGTGCCAGTAGTCCCGAAGGGGTCGGGACAGGGATGTATTCATTCTATGGCTACACCTTC.

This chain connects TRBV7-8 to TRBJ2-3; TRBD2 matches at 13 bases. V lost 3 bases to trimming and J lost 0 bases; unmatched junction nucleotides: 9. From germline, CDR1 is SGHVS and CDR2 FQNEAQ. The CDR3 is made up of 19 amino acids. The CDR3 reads CASSFNRLAGGSSTDTQYF. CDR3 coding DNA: TGTGCCAGCAGCTTTAACCGACTAGCGGGGGGTTCTAGCACAGATACGCAGTATTTT. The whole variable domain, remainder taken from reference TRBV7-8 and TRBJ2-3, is GAGVSQSPRYKVAKRGQDVALRCDPISGHVSLFWYQQALGQGPEFLTYFQNEAQLDKSGLPSDRFFAERPEGSVSTLKIQRTQQEDSAVYLCASSFNRLAGGSSTDTQYFGPGTRLTVL.

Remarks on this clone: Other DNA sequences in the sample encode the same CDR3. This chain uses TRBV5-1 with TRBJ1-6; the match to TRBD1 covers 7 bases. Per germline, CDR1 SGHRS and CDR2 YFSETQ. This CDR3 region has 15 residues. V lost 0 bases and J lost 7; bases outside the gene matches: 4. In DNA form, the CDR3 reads TGCGCCAGCAGCTTGGACGGCAGGGGGAATTCACCCCTCCACTTT. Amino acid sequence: CASSLDGRGNSPLHF.

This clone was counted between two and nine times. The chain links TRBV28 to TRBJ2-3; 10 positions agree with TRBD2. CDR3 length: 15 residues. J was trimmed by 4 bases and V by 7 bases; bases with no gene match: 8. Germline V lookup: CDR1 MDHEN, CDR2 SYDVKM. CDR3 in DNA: TGTGCCAGCACCATAGCGGGGGGTACGGCAGATACGCAGTATTTT. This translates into CASTIAGGTADTQYF.